This is a list of T cell receptor beta chains from one sample in a study of cytomegalovirus exposure and HLA in healthy donors. Sequenced by immunoSEQ multiplex PCR; TCRdb stores in-frame clones only, minus some. In the table there are approximately 170,000 clones, over 70% of which are singletons. The sequenced material came from PBMCs. The origin of the receptors is a woman in her thirties or forties in good health and CMV-seropositive. CDR3s include the opening cysteine and the closing phenylalanine or tryptophan. The D gene is left open where the match is weak. A clone size is listed for some rows: how often the clone was seen (once, few, many), or a class if it is expanded.

D gene	V gene	J gene	clone size	CDR3 protein	CDR3 DNA
-	TRBV7-9	TRBJ2-3	-	CSSSLPSTDTQYF	TGTTCCAGCAGCTTACCCTCGACAGATACGCAGTATTTT
-	TRBV7-8	TRBJ1-6	few	CAISNGYNSPLHF	TGTGCCATCTCGAACGGGTATAATTCACCCCTCCACTTT
-	TRBV7-2	TRBJ1-6	-	CASSPRGGASPLHF	TGTGCCAGCAGTCCAAGGGGGGGAGCTTCACCCCTCCACTTT
-	TRBV19	TRBJ1-1	-	CASRQGLMNTEAFF	TGTGCCAGTAGACAGGGCCTCATGAACACTGAAGCTTTCTTT
TRBD1	TRBV2	TRBJ1-1	-	CASSSGTGDFEAFF	TGTGCCAGCAGTTCCGGGACAGGGGACTTTGAAGCTTTCTTT
-	TRBV11-2	TRBJ2-5	few	CASSSSGAETQYF	TGTGCCAGCAGCTCATCAGGCGCGGAGACCCAGTACTTC
-	TRBV5-5	TRBJ1-1	-	CASSLGGNTEAFF	TGTGCCAGCAGCTTGGGCGGGAACACTGAAGCTTTCTTT
-	TRBV5-4	TRBJ2-7	-	CVSSLAGQAIGEQYF	TGTGTCAGCAGCTTGGCAGGTCAGGCGATTGGGGAGCAGTACTTC
-	TRBV7-9	TRBJ1-4	-	CSSSLDSLSGAIGLFF	TGTTCCAGCAGCTTGGACAGTTTATCAGGGGCTATCGGACTGTTTTTT
-	TRBV7-8	TRBJ1-1	few	CASSLKGDTEAFF	TGTGCCAGCAGCCTAAAGGGAGACACTGAAGCTTTCTTT
TRBD1	TRBV20-1	TRBJ1-2	once	CSAEGGGGYTF	TGCAGTGCCGAAGGGGGCGGTGGCTACACCTTC
-	TRBV19	TRBJ1-1	once	CASSINGYTEAFF	TGTGCCAGTAGTATTAACGGGTACACTGAAGCTTTCTTT
TRBD2	TRBV7-2	TRBJ2-7	-	CASSESGGNSYEQYF	TGTGCCAGCAGCGAATCGGGGGGAAACTCCTACGAGCAGTACTTC
-	TRBV10-2	TRBJ2-2	-	CASIERYPGELFF	TGCGCCAGCATCGAGAGGTATCCCGGGGAGCTGTTTTTT
-	TRBV2	TRBJ1-1	few	CASSVFRGQNTEAFF	TGTGCCAGCAGTGTCTTCAGAGGACAGAACACTGAAGCTTTCTTT
-	TRBV20-1	TRBJ1-4	-	CSAQKGEKLFF	TGCAGTGCCCAGAAGGGGGAAAAACTGTTTTTT
-	TRBV6-5	TRBJ1-1	-	CASSPPGGPGAFF	TGTGCCAGCAGTCCACCCGGGGGGCCTGGGGCTTTCTTT
-	TRBV5-1	TRBJ2-1	-	CASSFGGGSYNEQFF	TGCGCCAGCAGCTTTGGTGGGGGGTCCTACAATGAGCAGTTCTTC